This T cell receptor beta chain was sequenced during a study of blood T cell repertoires in COVID-19. After removal of 5 bases from V and 2 bases from J, the junction contained 8 bases not matched to a gene. This CDR3 contains 17 residues. In germline, CDR1 is MNHEY, CDR2 SMNVEV (reference sequence). Only in-frame clones appear in the TCRdb table, and some are missing; sequencing was by immunoSEQ multiplex PCR. The table has 250,000 or so clones, 85% to 90% seen once. Patients from Seattle were sampled longitudinally, starting during active infection. Sequences were obtained from peripheral blood. The sequence was obtained from an older woman with COVID-19, enrolled during active disease. The genes are TRBV27 and TRBJ2-3; TRBD2 agrees at 12 bases. The CDR3 DNA is TGTGCCAGCAGTCTGTATACTAGCGGGAGGTCCACAGATACGCAGTATTTT. This translates into CASSLYTSGRSTDTQYF.